This T cell receptor (beta chain) was found in a study of technical replicates of blood from a handful of donors (dated by TCRdb to about 2017). The junction shows trimming of 5 bases on V and 7 bases on J, and the gene matches do not reach 3 bases of it. CDR1 GTSNPN and CDR2 SVGIG are derived from the germline V gene (reference sequence). Its CDR3 holds 13 amino acids, cysteine through phenylalanine. Only CDR3 DNA remains: 39 bases, in frame from the first base. Libraries were prepared through the immunoSEQ multiplex PCR assay. TCRdb's version of the immuneACCESS table is confined to in-frame rearrangements and falls short of the full clone set. An unresolved V gene accounts for under half of the shortfall where checked; the remainder is of unknown origin. The sample has approximately 87,000 clones on record, around 95% of them singletons. The ten largest clonotypes hold roughly 0.33% of the sample.

For this clone: The antigen it binds to is not known. No qualities accompany the bases; no much larger clone lies one base away. Other DNA variants within this sample encode the same CDR3.

Sequencing was done on a sample of T cells isolated from PBMCs. The clonotype comes from a human donor in good health. The rearrangement combines TRBV30 with TRBJ1-4; 11 bases in the junction line up with TRBD1. The CDR3 here reads CAWGQGAREKLFF. The nucleotide sequence reads as follows: TGTGCCTGGGGACAGGGGGCGCGTGAAAAACTGTTTTTT.